This T cell receptor beta chain appears in the sequencing data of a study of T-cell reconstitution after alpha-beta-depleted transplantation in children. Study-wide results and limits: T cells produced anew were the main source of T-cell counts and diversity one year after transplant. It was surviving recipient T cells and thymic progenitors that gave some patients high TCRbeta diversity at day 60. The origin of alpha-beta T cells about two months after transplant was reportedly several hundred expanded graft clones.

This clonotype was found many times. Its antigen is not known. The V end lost 1 base, the J end lost 8 bases, and 10 bases lay between the germline ends. Germline V gene lookup returns CDR1 LGHDT and CDR2 YNNKEL (reference sequence). This CDR3 has 13 residues. Molecular barcoding with unique molecular identifiers was used for the TCRbeta library. In TCRdb, the PCR reads were re-called with MiXCR into one record per CDR3 protein. The table records some 76,000 distinct CDR3 sequences, under 13% of them present only once. This sequence was found in a boy between 10 and 17 years old with acute myeloid leukemia, due to receive a stem cell transplant. Sample: PBMCs, taken before TCRalphabeta/CD19-depleted stem cell transplant. The genes are TRBV3-1 and TRBJ2-3; D unclear. The CDR3, as DNA: TGTGCCAGCAGCCAAGGGAACCCTCCTACGCAGTATTTT. Its protein product is CASSQGNPPTQYF.